These T cell receptor beta chains were read from a single sample in a study of blood T cells in healthy people across ages. MiXCR, applied by TCRdb to the 5' RACE reads, yields one record per CDR3 protein. This repertoire shows about 570,000 distinct CDR3 sequences, over 25% found once; its top ten account for 3.6%. The sample also formed part of further work on T cells of mothers and their children.

The sequencing input was blood. Receptors originate from a boy aged 2 to 9 in good health. Each CDR3 is given with its conserved first and last residue. The D gene is left open where the match is weak. A clone size is listed for some rows: how often the clone was seen (once, few, many), or a class if it is expanded.

TRBJ1-2,.,TRBV6-5,.,TGTGCCAGCTCGGGGGGCGATGGCTACACCTTC,CASSGGDGYTF
TRBJ2-5,.,TRBV7-2,once,TGTGCCAGCAGGAAAGGACATTTGGAGGAAGAGACCCAGTACTTC,CASRKGHLEEETQYF
TRBJ2-7,TRBD2,TRBV28,.,TGTGCCAGCAGTTTACTAGCGGGAGATTACGAGCAGTACTTC,CASSLLAGDYEQYF
TRBJ1-3,.,TRBV6-5,.,TGTGCCAGCAGTTATGGGCAGGGCCCTAACTCTGGAAACACCATATATTTT,CASSYGQGPNSGNTIYF
TRBJ2-4,.,TRBV20-1,.,TGCAGTGCTAGAGATTTAACGGAGTCCAAAAACATTCAGTACTTC,CSARDLTESKNIQYF
TRBJ1-1,.,TRBV3-1,.,TGTGCCAGCAGCCAGGTGGTCGGGGTTACTGAAGCTTTCTTT,CASSQVVGVTEAFF
TRBJ2-5,TRBD2,TRBV19,.,TGTGCCAGTAGTATAACAGCGGGGAATCAACAAGAGACCCAGTACTTC,CASSITAGNQQETQYF
TRBJ2-4,TRBD1,TRBV3-1,.,TGTGCCAGCAGCTTAACGCCTCGGACAGGGAAGACCAAAAACATTCAGTACTTC,CASSLTPRTGKTKNIQYF
TRBJ2-7,.,TRBV27,.,TGTGCCAGCAGTTTGCCGGACAGTTTTGGCGAGCAGTACTTC,CASSLPDSFGEQYF
TRBJ2-1,.,TRBV6-1,few,TGTGCCAGCAGGCGAACTCCGAGCTCCTACAATGAGCAGTTCTTC,CASRRTPSSYNEQFF
TRBJ2-5,TRBD1,TRBV28,few,TGTGCCAGCACCTACCCGACAGGGGCAGAGACCCAGTACTTC,CASTYPTGAETQYF
TRBJ2-5,TRBD2,TRBV10-3,.,TGTGCCATCAGTGATAGCGGGAGTCAAGAGACCCAGTACTTC,CAISDSGSQETQYF
TRBJ2-3,.,TRBV7-2,.,TGTGCCAGCAGCTTTTCAGGGCCAGATACGCAGTATTTT,CASSFSGPDTQYF
TRBJ2-7,.,TRBV11-2,.,TGTGCCAGCAGCACCCTTAGCCGCACCTACGAGCAGTACTTC,CASSTLSRTYEQYF
TRBJ2-5,TRBD2,TRBV6-5,few,TGTGCCAGCAGTTACCGCATGACTAGCGGGTACCAAGAGACCCAGTACTTC,CASSYRMTSGYQETQYF
TRBJ2-7,.,TRBV28,.,TGTGCCAGCGCGATCGGAGTCTACGAGCAGTACTTC,CASAIGVYEQYF
TRBJ1-4,TRBD1,TRBV7-9,few,TGTGCCAGCAGCTTTGGGACAGGGAGTGAAAAACTGTTTTTT,CASSFGTGSEKLFF
TRBJ2-2,.,TRBV10-3,few,TGTGCCACCGGCACGGATAGAAGGGAGCTGTTTTTT,CATGTDRRELFF
TRBJ2-7,TRBD2,TRBV4-1,once,TGCGCCAGCAGCTCTCGACTAGCGGGGAACCCCTACGAGCAGTACTTC,CASSSRLAGNPYEQYF
TRBJ1-1,.,TRBV12-3/TRBV12-4,.,TGTGCCAGCAGTTTAGGGGTTTCGAGGAGCACTGAAGCTTTCTTT,CASSLGVSRSTEAFF
TRBJ2-7,.,TRBV27,few,TGTGCCAGCAGTTTAAGGGACTCCTACGAGCAGTACTTC,CASSLRDSYEQYF
TRBJ2-4,TRBD2,TRBV20-1,few,TGCAGTGCTAGAAGAGGGGAGGGAGCCAAAAACATTCAGTACTTC,CSARRGEGAKNIQYF
TRBJ1-2,.,TRBV7-2,.,TGTGCCAGCAGCTCCTCCGGACAGCTCTATGGCTACACCTTC,CASSSSGQLYGYTF
TRBJ2-1,.,TRBV7-9,.,TGTGCCAGCAGCTTAAACACAGTTCAACTTACCTATTACAATGAGCAGTTCTTC,CASSLNTVQLTYYNEQFF
TRBJ2-1,TRBD1,TRBV24-1,.,TGTGCCACCAGTGAGGACCGGACAGGGGGTTCCAATGAGCAGTTCTTC,CATSEDRTGGSNEQFF
TRBJ1-2,.,TRBV2,.,TGTGCCAGCAGTGAAGAGGGTGGCTATGGCTACACCTTC,CASSEEGGYGYTF
TRBJ2-7,.,TRBV5-5,few,TGTGCCAGCAGCTTGGGACTAGATAGGGAGTACGAGCAGTACTTC,CASSLGLDREYEQYF
TRBJ2-7,TRBD1,TRBV20-1,few,TGCAGTGCTAGAGACGGGACAGGGGGTACTGGGTCGTACTTC,CSARDGTGGTGSYF
TRBJ2-5,TRBD1,TRBV27,few,TGTGCCAGCAGTTTTGGGACAGCGTACCAAGAGACCCAGTACTTC,CASSFGTAYQETQYF
TRBJ2-1,.,TRBV11-1,few,TGTGCCAGCAGCTTAGCGGAGGGAGGCTACAATGAGCAGTTCTTC,CASSLAEGGYNEQFF
TRBJ2-1,TRBD2,TRBV6-5,.,TGTGCCAGCAGTTATGGGCGGACTAGCCAGGTCTACAATGAGCAGTTCTTC,CASSYGRTSQVYNEQFF
TRBJ2-7,.,TRBV27,few,TGTGCCAGCAGTGTGCTAGGGAGCGGATCCTACGAGCAGTACTTC,CASSVLGSGSYEQYF
TRBJ2-7,TRBD2,TRBV4-3,few,TGCGCCAGCAGCCAAGGGACTAGCGTCGCCTACGAGCAGTACTTC,CASSQGTSVAYEQYF
TRBJ1-6,TRBD1,TRBV27,.,TGTGCCAGCAGTTTAACCCCCCCGGCAGGGGGTTATTCACCCCTCCACTTT,CASSLTPPAGGYSPLHF
TRBJ2-2,.,TRBV29-1,.,TGCAGCGCGAGACATGGCGGGGAGCTGTTTTTT,CSARHGGELFF
TRBJ2-7,TRBD2,TRBV7-9,few,TGTGCCAGCGGCTTGGGAACGGGGGGTTTTTCAGGCGAGCAGTACTTC,CASGLGTGGFSGEQYF
TRBJ2-7,TRBD1,TRBV7-8,.,TGTGCCAGCAGCTCTTACACAGGGGGCTACGAGCAGTACTTC,CASSSYTGGYEQYF
TRBJ2-5,TRBD1,TRBV2,.,TGTGCCAGCGGTAGGACAGGGGGCACGGAGACCCAGTACTTC,CASGRTGGTETQYF
TRBJ2-7,TRBD2,TRBV3-1,.,TGTGCCAGCAGCTCATTAGCGGGAGACGGCAAGCAGTACTTC,CASSSLAGDGKQYF
TRBJ2-3,.,TRBV5-4,many,TGTGCCAGCAGCGGCGGACTAACAGATACGCAGTATTTT,CASSGGLTDTQYF
TRBJ2-3,.,TRBV6-6,few,TGTGCCAGCAGTTACAATGGGGCGGCAGATACGCAGTATTTT,CASSYNGAADTQYF